These 25 T cell receptor beta chains share one sample of origin, sequenced in a study of blood T cell repertoires in COVID-19. This table comes from immunoSEQ multiplex PCR, and its TCRdb copy is limited to in-frame clones, with some not included. Of about 230,000 clones in the sample, about nine tenths are singletons; the top ten hold approximately 4.3%. The sequenced sample consisted of PBMCs or T cells enriched from blood (not recorded which). Source of these receptors: a woman aged 25 to 45 with acute COVID-19.

The chain carries TRBV10-2 and TRBJ1-2, with 7 bases identical to TRBD1. V was pared by 5 bases and J by 5 bases, with 8 bases of the junction left unmatched. CDR1 is WSHSY, CDR2 SAAADI, per germline. This CDR3 spans 14 amino acids. This CDR3 reads CASSYDRDLYGYTF. The CDR3 DNA is TGCGCCAGCAGTTATGACAGGGACCTTTATGGCTACACCTTC.

The rearrangement links TRBV12-3 or TRBV12-4 to TRBJ1-1; D not resolved. Trimming removed 6 bases at V and 5 bases at J, with 10 bases between. The CDR3 runs 12 residues. CDR3 nucleotides: TGTGCCAGCAGGCCTCCGGAGACTGAAGCTTTCTTT. Encoded protein: CASRPPETEAFF.

The chain employs TRBV29-1 and TRBJ1-2; no reliable D call. The CDR3 contains 10 residues. Germline CDR1 and CDR2: SQVTM and ANQGSEA. Deletions cut 3 bases from V and 8 bases from J, with 7 bases between. The CDR3 DNA reads TGCAGCGTTGATAGGGAGGGCTACACCTTC. It codes for CSVDREGYTF.

The J gene is TRBJ2-3, the V gene TRBV4-3, with 11 bases matching TRBD2. Germline trimming cut 4 bases from V and 2 bases from J; bases unmatched to any gene: 5. From germline, CDR1 is LGHNA and CDR2 YSLEER. There are 16 residues in the CDR3. The CDR3 DNA sequence: TGCGCCAGCAGCCCGTTAGCGGGGGGGCCCACAGATACGCAGTATTTT. It codes for CASSPLAGGPTDTQYF.

The chain carries TRBV5-1 and TRBJ2-1; 11 bases line up with TRBD2. Unmatched junction bases numbered 7, after V lost 0 bases and J lost 8 bases. Per the germline V gene, CDR1 is SGHRS and CDR2 is YFSETQ. The CDR3 consists of 16 residues. The CDR3 nucleotides read TGCGCCAGCAGCTTGGATAGCGGGGGGGCCGGGGATGAGCAGTTCTTC. This encodes CASSLDSGGAGDEQFF. Combining the CDR3 with reference TRBV5-1 and TRBJ2-1 gives the whole variable domain KAGVTQTPRYLIKTRGQQVTLSCSPISGHRSVSWYQQTPGQGLQFLFEYFSETQRNKGNFPGRFSGRQFSNSRSEMNVSTLELGDSALYLCASSLDSGGAGDEQFFGPGTRLTVL.

The V and J genes are TRBV5-1 and TRBJ2-2, with TRBD1 identical over 7 bases. Losses at the gene ends were 7 bases for V and 0 bases for J; bases not matched to a gene: 18. This CDR3 spans 19 amino acids. In germline, CDR1 is SGHRS, CDR2 YFSETQ. Here the CDR3 reads CASGDRVSGPLTNTGELFF. The CDR3, as DNA: TGCGCCAGCGGCGACAGGGTGAGTGGTCCCCTGACGAACACCGGGGAGCTGTTTTTT.

This chain links TRBV19 with TRBJ2-7; 13 bases line up with TRBD2. CDR3 size: 16 residues. CDR1 LNHDA and CDR2 SQIVND come from the germline V gene (reference sequence). The J segment lost 5 bases and the V segment lost 8 bases, leaving 12 bases of the junction unmatched. Written as DNA, the CDR3 is TGTGCCAGTCGCAAGACTAGCGGGGGGTCGATCCACGAGCAGTACTTC. This codes for CASRKTSGGSIHEQYF.

The genes are TRBV5-1 and TRBJ2-3, with D perhaps matching TRBD1 (6 bases). Per the germline V gene, CDR1 is SGHRS and CDR2 is YFSETQ. CDR3 length equals 18 residues. Deletions cut 0 bases from V and 5 bases from J, with 22 bases between. This chain's CDR3 is CASSLARAGTTHQDTQYF. The CDR3 nucleotides read TGCGCCAGCAGCTTGGCCCGCGCTGGGACAACCCACCAAGATACGCAGTATTTT. The full variable domain, its missing parts supplied by reference TRBV5-1 and TRBJ2-3, is KAGVTQTPRYLIKTRGQQVTLSCSPISGHRSVSWYQQTPGQGLQFLFEYFSETQRNKGNFPGRFSGRQFSNSRSEMNVSTLELGDSALYLCASSLARAGTTHQDTQYFGPGTRLTVL.

The chain uses TRBV2 and TRBJ2-1; D unclear. Germline CDR1 reads SNHLY; CDR2 reads FYNNEI. Trimming cost V 8 bases and J 0 bases, with 5 bases left between them. The CDR3 has 12 residues. The CDR3 protein is CASATSYNEQFF. CDR3 DNA sequence: TGTGCCAGCGCTACCTCCTACAATGAGCAGTTCTTC. Variable domain in full (rest from reference TRBV2 and TRBJ2-1): EPEVTQTPSHQVTQMGQEVILRCVPISNHLYFYWYRQILGQKVEFLVSFYNNEISEKSEIFDDQFSVERPDGSNFTLKIRSTKLEDSAMYFCASATSYNEQFFGPGTRLTVL.

Note on this clone: Relative to the germline gene, one junction end is altered; a read error may explain this. The chain recombines TRBV6-1 with TRBJ2-7; 7 positions agree with TRBD2. Germline V gene data show CDR1 as MNHNS and CDR2 as SASEGT. The CDR3 covers 14 residues. In DNA form, the CDR3 reads TGTGCCAGCAGAGAAGCGGGGCTAACCTACGAGCAGTACTTC. Translated, it gives CASREAGLTYEQYF.

This CDR3 is CATSRVKLAGSYEQYF. The CDR3 DNA reads TGTGCCACCAGCAGAGTAAAGCTAGCGGGGAGCTACGAGCAGTACTTC. The V and J genes are TRBV15 and TRBJ2-7, with 9 bases aligning to TRBD2. With 1 base clipped from V and 3 bases from J, the junction kept 7 bases outside the gene matches. CDR3 size: 16 residues. Germline CDR1 LNHNV, CDR2 YYDKDF (reference sequence).

This clone has a single count. The gene calls are TRBV5-4 and TRBJ2-5; TRBD2 matches 10 bases. Germline lookup yields CDR1 SGHNT and CDR2 YYREEE (reference sequence). Trimming cost V 4 bases and J 1 base; bases outside gene matches: 7. This CDR3 comprises 16 residues. The CDR3 bases are TGTGCCAGCAGCCCTAATAGCGGGGGGTTCCAAGAGACCCAGTACTTC. It encodes CASSPNSGGFQETQYF. The full variable domain, in which reference TRBV5-4 and TRBJ2-5 provide the parts outside the CDR3, is ETGVTQSPTHLIKTRGQQVTLRCSSQSGHNTVSWYQQALGQGPQFIFQYYREEENGRGNFPPRFSGLQFPNYSSELNVNALELDDSALYLCASSPNSGGFQETQYFGPGTRLLVL.

This clone came up once. Additional DNA sequences in this sample encode the identical CDR3. V and J are TRBV12-3 or TRBV12-4 and TRBJ2-5; no clear D gene. This CDR3 has 11 amino acids. The V and J ends lost 5 bases and 5 bases respectively, with 6 bases between them. The CDR3 loop reads CASSPGETQYF. Here the CDR3 DNA reads TGTGCCAGCAGTCCCGGGGAGACCCAGTACTTC.

The rearrangement uses TRBV6-2 or TRBV6-3 and TRBJ1-5; perhaps TRBD1 as D (5 bases). Germline CDR1 and CDR2: MNHEY and SVGEGT. Trimming left V 2 bases short and J 3 bases short, with 11 bases between. CDR3 length: 15 residues. CDR3 sequence reads: CASSYLGGNNQPQHF. DNA for the CDR3: TGTGCCAGCAGTTACCTGGGGGGGAACAATCAGCCCCAGCATTTT.

A few counts support this clone. V gene TRBV5-1 combines with J gene TRBJ2-7, with D uncertain. The CDR3 is made up of 15 amino acids. Per the germline V gene, CDR1 is SGHRS and CDR2 is YFSETQ. V lost 4 bases and J lost 2, with 16 bases in between. CDR3 amino acids: CASSLGYGGTYEQYF. The CDR3 DNA reads TGCGCCAGCAGCCTGGGGTATGGCGGAACCTACGAGCAGTACTTC.

The chain has TRBV5-5 and TRBJ1-1, with D possibly matching TRBD1 (5 bases). The CDR3 length is 14 residues. The germline V gene encodes CDR1 SGHKS and CDR2 YYEKEE (reference sequence). Trimming took 0 bases from V and 1 from J, leaving 7 bases between them. CDR3 sequence reads: CASSLGRANTEAFF. DNA for the CDR3: TGTGCCAGCAGCTTGGGCAGGGCGAACACTGAAGCTTTCTTT. Filled out from reference TRBV5-5 and TRBJ1-1, the complete variable domain reads DAGVTQSPTHLIKTRGQQVTLRCSPISGHKSVSWYQQVLGQGPQFIFQYYEKEERGRGNFPDRFSARQFPNYSSELNVNALLLGDSALYLCASSLGRANTEAFFGQGTRLTVV.

The chain is built from TRBV12-3 or TRBV12-4 and TRBJ1-1, with 7 bases matching TRBD1. V was pared by 2 bases and J by 8 bases, with 5 bases of the junction left unmatched. The CDR3 loop spans 13 amino acids. The CDR3 protein is CASSLKGATEAFF. The CDR3, as DNA: TGTGCCAGCAGTTTAAAGGGGGCCACCGAAGCTTTCTTT.

This clone was found a few times. The V gene is TRBV19, the J gene TRBJ1-2; tentative D call: TRBD1 (5 bases). This CDR3 contains 12 residues. In germline, CDR1 is LNHDA, CDR2 SQIVND (reference sequence). Trimming took off 10 bases at V and 3 bases at J, with 12 bases between the two ends. CDR3 DNA: TGTGCCACCATTGGGACTTACTATGGCTACACCTTC. Protein sequence: CATIGTYYGYTF.

The rearrangement uses TRBV4-1 and TRBJ2-1, with 8 bases fitting TRBD2. V dropped 4 bases and J dropped 0; count of bases not matched to a gene: 5. Germline CDR1 reads MGHRA; CDR2 reads YSYEKL. The CDR3 has 16 amino acids. CDR3: CASSPGGTNSYNEQFF. The CDR3 bases are TGCGCCAGCAGCCCGGGGGGGACCAACTCCTACAATGAGCAGTTCTTC.

The rearrangement uses TRBV30 and TRBJ2-7; TRBD1 aligns across 10 bases. J lost 3 bases, V lost 5 bases, and 4 bases had no gene match. The CDR3 contains 13 residues. Germline V gene sequence: CDR1 GTSNPN, CDR2 SVGIG (reference sequence). The CDR3 sequence is CAWHRDRGYEQYF. CDR3 nucleotides: TGTGCCTGGCACCGGGACAGGGGCTACGAGCAGTACTTC.

The chain recombines TRBV30 with TRBJ2-5, with D possibly matching TRBD2 (5 bases). The CDR3 loop spans 12 amino acids. The germline V and J ends were trimmed by 4 bases and 7 bases, with 13 bases remaining between them. Germline CDR1 GTSNPN, CDR2 SVGIG (reference sequence). The DNA for the CDR3 is TGTGCCTGGACTAGCCTAGGTGGGACCCAGTACTTC. Protein product: CAWTSLGGTQYF.

The rearrangement links TRBV19 to TRBJ1-4, with a tentative D call TRBD1 (5 bases). CDR1 is LNHDA and CDR2 is SQIVND in the germline V gene (reference sequence). The ends were cut back, 7 bases at V and 0 bases at J, with 15 bases in the middle. This CDR3 has 16 amino acids. CDR3 loop: CASMWGGDATNEKLFF. In DNA, the CDR3 is TGTGCCAGTATGTGGGGAGGGGACGCAACTAATGAAAAACTGTTTTTT.

The genes are TRBV19 and TRBJ2-3; 7 bases match TRBD1. The V gene end was trimmed by 9 bases and the J gene end by 0 bases; junction bases not matched to a gene: 18. Germline V lookup: CDR1 LNHDA, CDR2 SQIVND (reference sequence). The CDR3 is made up of 18 amino acids. CDR3 bases: TGTGCCAGCCGGATAAACAGGGGAGCTATGAGAAGCACAGATACGCAGTATTTT. Amino acids: CASRINRGAMRSTDTQYF.

The gene calls are TRBV4-3 and TRBJ1-3, with no clear D. Germline V gene lookup returns CDR1 LGHNA and CDR2 YSLEER. This CDR3 has 15 amino acids. V was shortened by 3 bases and J by 2 bases, with 11 bases between the two germline ends. CDR3 bases: TGCGCCAGCAGCCATGACAACACCCCTGGAAACACCATATATTTT. Translation gives CASSHDNTPGNTIYF.

CDR3 nucleotides: TGTGCCTGGAGTGTACTAGGCAACCCTCTAGCCAAAAACATTCAGTACTTC. This sequence encodes CAWSVLGNPLAKNIQYF. The rearrangement uses TRBV30 and TRBJ2-4, with a tentative D call TRBD2 (5 bases). This CDR3 has 17 amino acids. The V gene lost 0 bases and the J gene lost 0 bases, with 15 bases spanning the gap. The germline V gene encodes CDR1 GTSNPN and CDR2 SVGIG (reference sequence).